This TCR beta chain was sequenced during a study of HIV-infected patients and healthy controls. The table lists this clonotype with many counts. Germline-derived CDR1 and CDR2 are SGHKS and YYEKEE (reference sequence). V was shortened by 3 bases and J by 1 base, with 16 bases between the two germline ends. There are 16 residues in the CDR3. TCRdb reanalysed the 5' RACE reads using MiXCR and keeps one entry per CDR3 protein. The data contain around 64,000 distinct CDR3 sequences, roughly a sixth of them singletons. The TCR sequence derives from a human donor in good health. J is TRBJ1-1 and V is TRBV5-5; no firm D call. Sequenced material: CD4+ T cells from blood. CDR3 residues: CASSSVIDITNTEAFF. Here the CDR3 DNA reads TGTGCCAGCAGCTCCGTAATCGACATTACGAACACTGAAGCTTTCTTT.